This T cell receptor (beta chain) was retrieved from a study of radiotherapy plus CTLA-4 blockade in lung cancer. Whole-study context: With over 25% of patients having disease control, objective responses were seen in roughly 18%.

V shed 6 bases, J shed 2 bases, and the junction held 7 bases outside the gene matches. The germline gives CDR1 MDHEN, CDR2 SYDVKM. The CDR3 sequence is 15 residues long. Focal radiation and CTLA-4 blockade (ipilimumab) were tested in chemo-refractory metastatic non-small-cell lung cancer patients. Assay used: immunoSEQ multiplex PCR; TCRdb lists only in-frame clones, some missing. The sample lists 20,000 or so clones, roughly 82% occurring once. This clone was recorded only once. J is TRBJ2-3 and V is TRBV28; 8 bases line up with TRBD2. This sequence originates from a human donor with non-small cell lung cancer whose response to radiotherapy plus ipilimumab could not be evaluated. Specimen: peripheral blood, collected from a patient treated with radiotherapy plus ipilimumab. The CDR3 is CASSWAGGSTDTQYF. The CDR3 DNA is TGTGCCAGCAGCTGGGCGGGGGGATCCACAGATACGCAGTATTTT.